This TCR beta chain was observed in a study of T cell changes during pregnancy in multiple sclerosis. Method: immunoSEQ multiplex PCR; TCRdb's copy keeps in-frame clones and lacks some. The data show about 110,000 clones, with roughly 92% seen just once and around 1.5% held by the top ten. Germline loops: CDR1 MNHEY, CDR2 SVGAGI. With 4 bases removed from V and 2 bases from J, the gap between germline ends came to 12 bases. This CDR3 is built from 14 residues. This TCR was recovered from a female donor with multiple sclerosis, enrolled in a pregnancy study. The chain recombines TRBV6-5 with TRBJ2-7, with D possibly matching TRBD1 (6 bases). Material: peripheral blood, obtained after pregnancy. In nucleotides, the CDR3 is TGTGCCAGCAGTTTCGGGACATTTCCCTACGAGCAGTACTTC. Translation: CASSFGTFPYEQYF.